The clone carrying this TCR beta chain was seen a few times. The antigen is unknown. This CDR3 is 15 amino acids long. Germline CDR1 SGHNT, CDR2 YYREEE (reference sequence). V lost 1 base to trimming and J lost 6 bases; unmatched junction nucleotides: 9. This entry belongs to a study of Ad26.COV2.S vaccination and SARS-CoV-2 variants. Study overall: Intramuscularly, Ad26.COV2.S was given either once or twice, 56 days apart.

Treatment described: around 19 received Ad26.COV2.S at low or high dose, single or two shots; about 5 received placebo; per-sample allocation not given. Samples were taken on day 63 after the first vaccine or placebo injection. An adult donor aged 18-55 years was enrolled in Boston. Expression of Wuhan-strain SARS-CoV-2 spike came from the Ad26 vector that formed the vaccine. The method was immunoSEQ multiplex PCR; TCRdb's version includes in-frame clones alone and lacks a portion of them. Of roughly 350,000 clones listed, 86% are singletons. Study conclusions and caveats: A substantial breadth of spike-specific CD8+ and CD4+ T cell responses after vaccination has been reported.

The chain uses TRBV5-4 and TRBJ1-1; TRBD1 agrees at 7 bases. This clonotype originated in a person between 18 and 60 years old who received the Ad26.COV2.S COVID-19 vaccine or a placebo. Sequencing used peripheral blood, obtained in a trial of Ad26.COV2.S vaccine versus placebo. The CDR3: CASSLQGGSLAEAFF. The CDR3 region has the DNA TGTGCCAGCAGCTTGCAGGGGGGGTCTCTCGCTGAAGCTTTCTTT. The whole variable domain, filled in from reference TRBV5-4 and TRBJ1-1, reads ETGVTQSPTHLIKTRGQQVTLRCSSQSGHNTVSWYQQALGQGPQFIFQYYREEENGRGNFPPRFSGLQFPNYSSELNVNALELDDSALYLCASSLQGGSLAEAFFGQGTRLTVV.